This T cell receptor beta chain was retrieved from a study of shared clonotypes between healthy human individuals. V gave up 4 bases and J gave up 6 bases; unmatched junction bases: 12. The CDR3 spans 17 residues. CDR1 and CDR2 (germline): SGDLS, YYNGEE. Measured with immunoSEQ multiplex PCR; TCRdb has only the in-frame clones, and not every one. The table has 2.5 million or so clones, around 94% seen once. Participating donors were healthy, HIV-negative adults free of recent acute infections or vaccinations. The V call is TRBV9, the J call TRBJ2-7, with 14 bases aligning to TRBD2. Source material: naive CD4+ T cells sorted from blood. This sample's subset: CD45RA+ positively selected. The source is a man younger than 35 in good health. The DNA of the CDR3 is TGTGCCAGCAGCCCCACGGGACTAGCGGGGGCCCTCTTCGAGCAGTACTTC. Its translation: CASSPTGLAGALFEQYF.